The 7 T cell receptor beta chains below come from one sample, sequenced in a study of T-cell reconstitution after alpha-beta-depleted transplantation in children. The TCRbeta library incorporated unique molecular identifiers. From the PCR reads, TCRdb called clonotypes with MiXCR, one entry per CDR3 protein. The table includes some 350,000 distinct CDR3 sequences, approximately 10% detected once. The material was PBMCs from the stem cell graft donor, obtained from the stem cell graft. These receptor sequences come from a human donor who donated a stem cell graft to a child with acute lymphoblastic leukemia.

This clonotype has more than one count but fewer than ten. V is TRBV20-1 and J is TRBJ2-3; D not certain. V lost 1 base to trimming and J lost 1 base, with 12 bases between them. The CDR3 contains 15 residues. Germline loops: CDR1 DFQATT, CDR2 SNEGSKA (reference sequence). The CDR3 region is CSARVLAPRTDTQYF. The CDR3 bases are TGCAGTGCTAGAGTTCTTGCTCCTCGCACAGATACGCAGTATTTT.

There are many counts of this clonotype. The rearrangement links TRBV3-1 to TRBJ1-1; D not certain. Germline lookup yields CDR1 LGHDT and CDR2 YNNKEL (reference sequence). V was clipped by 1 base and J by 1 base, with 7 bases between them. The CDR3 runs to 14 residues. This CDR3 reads CASSQVAGNTEAFF. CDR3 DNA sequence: TGTGCCAGCAGCCAAGTTGCGGGGAACACTGAAGCTTTCTTT.

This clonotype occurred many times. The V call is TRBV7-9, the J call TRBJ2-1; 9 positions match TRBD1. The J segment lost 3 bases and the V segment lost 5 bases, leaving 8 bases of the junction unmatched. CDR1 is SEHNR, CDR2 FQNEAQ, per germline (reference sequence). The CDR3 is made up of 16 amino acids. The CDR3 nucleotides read TGTGCCAGCAGCCAAACCCGGGACAGGGACTACAATGAGCAGTTCTTC. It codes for CASSQTRDRDYNEQFF.

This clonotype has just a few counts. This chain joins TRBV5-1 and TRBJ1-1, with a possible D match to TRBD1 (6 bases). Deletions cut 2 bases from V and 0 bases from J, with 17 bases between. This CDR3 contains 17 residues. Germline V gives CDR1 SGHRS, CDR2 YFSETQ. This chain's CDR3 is CASSFGLTGSLNTEAFF. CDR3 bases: TGCGCCAGCAGCTTTGGGCTGACAGGTTCATTGAACACTGAAGCTTTCTTT.

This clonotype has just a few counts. The CDR3 sequence is CSVEDNYEQYF. The CDR3 DNA is TGCAGCGTTGAAGATAACTACGAGCAGTACTTC. The V and J genes are TRBV29-1 and TRBJ2-7; D remains ambiguous. V was shortened by 0 bases and J by 3 bases, with 3 bases between the two germline ends. CDR3 length equals 11 residues. Germline values: CDR1 SQVTM, CDR2 ANQGSEA.

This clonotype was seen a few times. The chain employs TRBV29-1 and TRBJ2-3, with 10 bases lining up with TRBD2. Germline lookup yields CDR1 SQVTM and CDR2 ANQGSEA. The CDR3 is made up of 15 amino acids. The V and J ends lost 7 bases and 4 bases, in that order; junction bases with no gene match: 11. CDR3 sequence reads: CSDIGLAVEADTQYF. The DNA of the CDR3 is TGCAGCGATATTGGACTAGCGGTTGAGGCAGATACGCAGTATTTT.

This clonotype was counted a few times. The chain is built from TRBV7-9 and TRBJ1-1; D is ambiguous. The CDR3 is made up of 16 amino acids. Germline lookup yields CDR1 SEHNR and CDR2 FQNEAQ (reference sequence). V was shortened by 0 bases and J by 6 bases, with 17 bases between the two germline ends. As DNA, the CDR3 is TGTGCCAGCAGCTTAGCGGGGAGCCGGCCAAGCGCTGAAGCTTTCTTT. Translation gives CASSLAGSRPSAEAFF.